What follows are 32 T cell receptor beta chains derived from one specimen sequenced in a study of blood T cell repertoires in COVID-19. Data came from immunoSEQ multiplex PCR; TCRdb stores just in-frame clones and leaves some out. The repertoire holds more than 250,000 clones, with approximately 92% as singletons. Material: PBMCs or T cells enriched from blood (not recorded which). These receptors were obtained from a woman younger than 45 who had recovered from COVID-19.

The rearrangement joins TRBV28 to TRBJ1-2; no reliable D call. This CDR3 region has 13 residues. Trimming removed 2 bases from V and 2 bases from J, with 6 bases in between. CDR1 MDHEN and CDR2 SYDVKM come from the germline V gene. In DNA, the CDR3 is TGTGCCAGCAGTTTAAACAACAACTATGGCTACACCTTC. This gives the protein CASSLNNNYGYTF.

The rearrangement uses TRBV5-5 and TRBJ2-1; the D gene is possibly TRBD1 (6 bases). The germline gives CDR1 SGHKS, CDR2 YYEKEE (reference sequence). There are 14 residues in the CDR3. Trimming took off 3 bases at V and 4 bases at J, with 11 bases between the two ends. CDR3 loop: CASSWGTPYNEQFF. DNA of the CDR3: TGTGCCAGCAGCTGGGGGACACCTTACAATGAGCAGTTCTTC.

This chain joins TRBV3-1 (or the pseudogene TRBV3-2) and TRBJ1-1; D is possibly TRBD1 (5 bases). V dropped 3 bases and J dropped 1 base, with 21 bases sitting between them. The CDR3 extends over 18 amino acids. CDR1 and CDR2 from the germline V gene are LGHDT and YNNKEL (reference sequence). The CDR3 loop is CASSHIMPGGTENTEAFF. The CDR3 DNA follows: TGTGCCAGCAGCCATATAATGCCCGGGGGGACCGAGAACACTGAAGCTTTCTTT.

This clone was picked up a small number of times. V usage is TRBV24-1 and J usage is TRBJ1-2; no reliable D call. Trimming shortened V by 4 bases and J by 3 bases, and 8 bases separated the two germline ends. Germline V lookup: CDR1 KGHDR, CDR2 SFDVKD. The CDR3 loop spans 13 amino acids. This chain's CDR3 is CATSDNSYYGYTF. As DNA, the CDR3 is TGTGCCACCAGTGACAACAGCTACTATGGCTACACCTTC.

The rearrangement uses TRBV18 and TRBJ2-1; the match to TRBD1 covers 7 bases. Germline CDR1 and CDR2: KGHSH and LQKENI. The CDR3 extends over 16 amino acids. Trimming cost V 0 bases and J 3 bases; bases outside gene matches: 5. Here the CDR3 reads CASSPPSGQRYNEQFF. The DNA for the CDR3 is TGTGCCAGCTCACCACCATCGGGACAGCGCTACAATGAGCAGTTCTTC.

V gene TRBV19 combines with J gene TRBJ2-7; possible D gene TRBD1, 6 bases. There are 14 residues in the CDR3. CDR1 and CDR2 from the germline V gene are LNHDA and SQIVND (reference sequence). The germline V and J ends were trimmed by 6 bases and 3 bases, with 15 bases remaining between them. The CDR3 spells CASRPSYRDYEQYF. The CDR3 bases are TGTGCCAGTAGACCCAGCTACAGGGACTACGAGCAGTACTTC.

V usage is TRBV5-1 and J usage is TRBJ1-4; 8 bases align to TRBD1. Germline V gene lookup returns CDR1 SGHRS and CDR2 YFSETQ. The CDR3 extends over 15 amino acids. V gave up 2 bases and J gave up 5 bases; unmatched junction bases: 5. The chain's CDR3 is CASSFGQGKNEKLFF. Written as DNA, the CDR3 is TGCGCCAGCAGCTTCGGACAGGGAAAAAATGAAAAACTGTTTTTT.

About this clone: In the same sample, other DNA sequences code for this CDR3. V and J are TRBV5-6 and TRBJ2-2, with D tentatively TRBD1 (6 bases). The V gene's germline CDR1 is SGHDT and CDR2 YYEEEE. Trimming took off 2 bases at V and 5 bases at J, with 7 bases between the two ends. This CDR3 contains 13 residues. In nucleotides, the CDR3 is TGTGCCAGCAGCTTAGGGGGAACCGGGGAGCTGTTTTTT. This gives the protein CASSLGGTGELFF.

This clone occurred once. This chain connects TRBV19 to TRBJ1-6; D is unclear. The ends were cut back, 5 bases at V and 5 bases at J, with 4 bases in the middle. The CDR3 loop spans 12 amino acids. Germline CDR1 LNHDA, CDR2 SQIVND (reference sequence). In DNA, the CDR3 is TGTGCCAGTAGTGTAAATAATTCACCCCTCCACTTT. Protein product: CASSVNNSPLHF.

The rearrangement joins TRBV7-3 to TRBJ2-1, with D possibly being TRBD1 (5 bases). Trimming shortened V by 3 bases and J by 5 bases, and 17 bases separated the two germline ends. Germline CDR1 SGHTA, CDR2 FQGTGA. The CDR3 has 16 amino acids. CDR3 loop: CASSLYLGHSNNEQFF. CDR3 nucleotide sequence: TGTGCCAGCAGCTTGTACTTAGGACACAGTAACAATGAGCAGTTCTTC.

The gene calls are TRBV27 and TRBJ1-6; D ambiguous. The CDR3 is made up of 17 amino acids. Germline CDR1 reads MNHEY; CDR2 reads SMNVEV (reference sequence). V lost 3 bases and J lost 0, with 12 bases in between. CDR3 amino acids: CASSFEGVGSYNSPLHF. DNA for the CDR3: TGTGCCAGCAGTTTCGAGGGAGTCGGCTCCTATAATTCACCCCTCCACTTT.

The chain couples TRBV6-2 or TRBV6-3 to TRBJ2-7, with TRBD2 matching over 12 bases. With 0 bases clipped from V and 4 bases from J, the junction kept 4 bases outside the gene matches. CDR3 length: 16 residues. Germline V CDR1 and CDR2: MNHEY, SVGEGT. The CDR3: CASSYSPSGGGYEQYF. CDR3 in DNA: TGTGCCAGCAGTTACTCTCCTAGCGGGGGGGGGTACGAGCAGTACTTC.

The chain carries TRBV18 and TRBJ1-2, with 7 nucleotides matching TRBD1. The V and J ends lost 1 base and 4 bases, in that order; junction bases with no gene match: 3. There are 14 residues in the CDR3. Germline V gene lookup returns CDR1 KGHSH and CDR2 LQKENI. The CDR3 bases are TGTGCCAGCTCACCACGGACAGGCTTCTATGGCTACACCTTC. It specifies CASSPRTGFYGYTF.

This chain joins TRBV29-1 and TRBJ2-1, with 9 positions matching TRBD1. The trim removed 5 bases at V and 7 bases at J, leaving 6 bases unmatched. The CDR3 loop spans 13 amino acids. CDR1 SQVTM and CDR2 ANQGSEA come from the germline V gene. Here the CDR3 DNA reads TGCAGCGTTATCCGGGACAGGGTAAATGAGCAGTTCTTC. It yields the protein CSVIRDRVNEQFF.

The chain couples TRBV19 to TRBJ2-1; a weak D match, TRBD1 (6 bases). This CDR3 is built from 13 residues. Germline CDR1 is LNHDA and CDR2 is SQIVND (reference sequence). V lost 8 bases to trimming and J lost 4 bases, with 12 bases between them. The CDR3 loop is CASRRDKYNEQFF. CDR3 nucleotides: TGTGCCAGTCGCCGGGACAAATACAATGAGCAGTTCTTC.

The chain combines TRBV6-1 with TRBJ2-7; tentatively, D is TRBD1 (5 bases). V was cut by 2 bases and J by 6 bases, with 17 bases left in between. Per the germline V gene, CDR1 is MNHNS and CDR2 is SASEGT. This CDR3 has 15 amino acids. The CDR3 sequence: CASSEMSGWPSEQYF. CDR3 nucleotides: TGTGCCAGCAGTGAAATGTCAGGGTGGCCCTCCGAGCAGTACTTC.

The chain employs TRBV6-2 or TRBV6-3 and TRBJ2-2; TRBD2 matches at 8 bases. The trim removed 0 bases at V and 4 bases at J, leaving 13 bases unmatched. Germline V gene data show CDR1 as MNHEY and CDR2 as SVGEGT. This CDR3 region has 19 residues. The CDR3 loop is CASSYSYRRAGGFTGELFF. The CDR3 DNA reads as TGTGCCAGCAGTTACTCGTATCGCCGCGCGGGAGGCTTCACCGGGGAGCTGTTTTTT.

The rearrangement uses TRBV18 and TRBJ2-1; TRBD1 matches at 8 bases. J lost 1 base, V lost 3 bases, and 2 bases had no gene match. Germline CDR1 reads KGHSH; CDR2 reads LQKENI. There are 15 residues in the CDR3. The CDR3 here is CASSPQGASYNEQFF. CDR3 in DNA: TGTGCCAGCTCACCTCAGGGGGCGTCCTACAATGAGCAGTTCTTC.

The table lists this clone with a count of one. The chain links TRBV5-6 to TRBJ1-2, with 7 bases lining up with TRBD1. Germline V gene data show CDR1 as SGHDT and CDR2 as YYEEEE. The CDR3 is 17 residues long. V dropped 3 bases and J dropped 0; count of bases not matched to a gene: 11. CDR3: CASSSSLRTGTNYGYTF. CDR3 bases: TGTGCCAGCAGCTCCTCGCTAAGGACAGGCACTAACTATGGCTACACCTTC.

V gene TRBV28 combines with J gene TRBJ2-3; 8 nucleotides match TRBD2. V shed 3 bases, J shed 9 bases, and the junction held 14 bases outside the gene matches. The V gene's germline CDR1 is MDHEN and CDR2 SYDVKM. The CDR3 runs 16 residues. The CDR3 spells CASSFGSGTREGTQYF. DNA for the CDR3: TGTGCCAGCAGTTTTGGGTCCGGGACTAGAGAGGGAACGCAGTATTTT.

The chain couples TRBV5-1 to TRBJ1-3; TRBD1 matches at 7 bases. The CDR3 has 16 residues. CDR1 and CDR2 (germline): SGHRS, YFSETQ. With 2 bases clipped from V and 0 bases from J, the junction kept 5 bases outside the gene matches. For the CDR3, the DNA is TGCGCCAGCAGCTTTGGACAGGCGAACTCTGGAAACACCATATATTTT. It yields the protein CASSFGQANSGNTIYF.

The CDR3 nucleotides read TGTGCCAGCTCACCGTCCAATCGGGAGACCCAGTACTTC. It is translated as CASSPSNRETQYF. The chain carries TRBV18 and TRBJ2-5; D not certain. Germline CDR1 and CDR2: KGHSH and LQKENI. There are 13 residues in the CDR3. V lost 3 bases and J lost 5, with 10 bases in between.

The J gene is TRBJ2-3, the V gene TRBV2; 9 nucleotides line up with TRBD1. The CDR3 has 14 residues. The J segment lost 2 bases and the V segment lost 5 bases, leaving 2 bases of the junction unmatched. Germline V gene data show CDR1 as SNHLY and CDR2 as FYNNEI. DNA of the CDR3: TGTGCCAGCAGTCGGACAGGGGACACAGATACGCAGTATTTT. Translation: CASSRTGDTDTQYF.

The gene calls are TRBV2 and TRBJ2-7; 10 bases are a match to TRBD1. Trimming took 6 bases from V and 6 from J; bases not matched to a gene: 11. This CDR3 is 15 amino acids long. From germline, CDR1 is SNHLY and CDR2 FYNNEI. This chain's CDR3 is CASRTQDRGPSEQYF. The CDR3 nucleotides are TGTGCCAGCAGGACACAAGACAGGGGGCCTTCCGAGCAGTACTTC.

The V and J genes are TRBV5-4 and TRBJ1-3, with TRBD1 matching 8 bases. Losses at the gene ends were 3 bases for V and 8 bases for J; bases not matched to a gene: 10. Germline loops: CDR1 SGHNT, CDR2 YYREEE (reference sequence). The CDR3 is 15 residues long. The CDR3: CASSSGGQVGDTIYF. In DNA, the CDR3 is TGTGCCAGCAGCTCAGGGGGACAGGTCGGGGACACCATATATTTT. Drawing the rest from reference TRBV5-4 and TRBJ1-3, the complete variable domain is ETGVTQSPTHLIKTRGQQVTLRCSSQSGHNTVSWYQQALGQGPQFIFQYYREEENGRGNFPPRFSGLQFPNYSSELNVNALELDDSALYLCASSSGGQVGDTIYFGEGSWLTVV.

V usage is TRBV4-1 and J usage is TRBJ2-5; 9 bases match TRBD2. Germline V CDR1 and CDR2: MGHRA, YSYEKL. Trimming removed 4 bases from V and 3 bases from J; junction bases left unmatched: 3. The CDR3 runs 14 residues. CDR3 sequence reads: CASSLWTSEETQYF. For the CDR3, the DNA is TGCGCCAGCAGCCTCTGGACTAGCGAAGAGACCCAGTACTTC.

The chain has TRBV2 and TRBJ1-2; D remains unclear. This CDR3 spans 13 amino acids. Germline assignment: CDR1 SNHLY and CDR2 FYNNEI. V was trimmed by 6 bases and J by 4 bases, leaving 12 bases between them. CDR3 sequence: CASRVTDIYGYTF. The CDR3 DNA reads TGTGCCAGCAGGGTAACAGATATCTATGGCTACACCTTC.

The sample holds one count of this clone. V usage is TRBV19 and J usage is TRBJ2-1; tentatively, D is TRBD1 (7 bases). Germline assignment: CDR1 LNHDA and CDR2 SQIVND (reference sequence). V lost 5 bases, J lost 9 bases, and 29 bases lay in between. This CDR3 comprises 18 residues. The CDR3 reads CASSSLEAGGISPIEQFF. CDR3 in DNA: TGTGCCAGTAGTTCCCTGGAGGCAGGGGGGATATCCCCCATTGAGCAGTTCTTC. Using reference TRBV19 and TRBJ2-1 for the parts outside the CDR3, the full variable domain is DGGITQSPKYLFRKEGQNVTLSCEQNLNHDAMYWYRQDPGQGLRLIYYSQIVNDFQKGDIAEGYSVSREKKESFPLTVTSAQKNPTAFYLCASSSLEAGGISPIEQFFGPGTRLTVL.

V usage is TRBV6-5 and J usage is TRBJ1-1; TRBD1 matches 9 bases. The CDR3 covers 15 residues. Germline V gene data show CDR1 as MNHEY and CDR2 as SVGAGI. V dropped 4 bases and J dropped 4; count of bases not matched to a gene: 7. The DNA for the CDR3 is TGTGCCAGCAGTTCCCGACAGGGGGGAATCACTGAAGCTTTCTTT. This gives the protein CASSSRQGGITEAFF.

The chain couples TRBV18 to TRBJ2-1, with D possibly being TRBD2 (6 bases). V lost 3 bases and J 6 bases, leaving 18 bases between the germline ends. Germline CDR1 KGHSH, CDR2 LQKENI. CDR3 length: 16 residues. CDR3 nucleotide sequence: TGTGCCAGCTCACCGTTTTGGGGGGAAAATGGCAATGAGCAGTTCTTC. Amino acid sequence: CASSPFWGENGNEQFF.

V is TRBV29-1 and J is TRBJ2-5, with 7 bases identical to TRBD2. The germline CDR1 and CDR2 sequences are SQVTM and ANQGSEA. CDR3 size: 14 residues. With V trimmed by 6 bases and J by 2 bases, 9 bases remained unmatched. Written as DNA, the CDR3 is TGCAGCGTGGCCCCCAGCGGGGTACAAGAGACCCAGTACTTC. It encodes CSVAPSGVQETQYF.

V gene TRBV2 combines with J gene TRBJ1-5; 8 nucleotides align to TRBD1. V lost 2 bases, J lost 7 bases, and 13 bases stayed unmatched. Germline lookup yields CDR1 SNHLY and CDR2 FYNNEI. The CDR3 length is 17 residues. The CDR3 spells CASSERRGRGLGQPQHF. The CDR3 DNA reads as TGTGCCAGCAGTGAAAGGCGAGGCAGGGGGCTGGGGCAGCCCCAGCATTTT.